The next 24 T cell receptor beta chains were all read from a single sample in a study of cytomegalovirus exposure and HLA in healthy donors. Repertoires were generated with immunoSEQ multiplex PCR, while TCRdb's copy carries only in-frame clones and drops some. Of about 200,000 clones in the sample, around 88% are singletons; the top ten hold 2.9%. Material: PBMCs. These receptors were collected from a woman aged 18-35 years in good health and CMV-seronegative.

The gene calls are TRBV19 and TRBJ1-1, with TRBD1 matching over 7 bases. The V gene's germline CDR1 is LNHDA and CDR2 SQIVND (reference sequence). The junction had 19 bases not matched to a gene; V was cut back by 5 bases and J by 1 base. This CDR3 is built from 19 residues. In DNA, the CDR3 is TGTGCCAGTAGTCAGTCCTTTGGGACAGAGCATATACCGAACACTGAAGCTTTCTTT. This encodes CASSQSFGTEHIPNTEAFF.

This chain joins TRBV28 and TRBJ2-7; D remains ambiguous. Per the germline V gene, CDR1 is MDHEN and CDR2 is SYDVKM. This CDR3 contains 12 residues. Trimming stripped 4 bases from V and 4 bases from J, with 8 bases between. In DNA, the CDR3 is TGTGCCAGCAGTTCGACTTATTACGAGCAGTACTTC. It codes for CASSSTYYEQYF.

As DNA, the CDR3 is TGTGCCAGCAGTCCCACGACCGGGACTAGCCTCACAGATACGCAGTATTTT. It yields the protein CASSPTTGTSLTDTQYF. This chain connects TRBV2 to TRBJ2-3, with 9 bases aligning to TRBD2. The trim removed 5 bases at V and 2 bases at J, leaving 11 bases unmatched. The CDR3 length is 17 residues. Germline V gives CDR1 SNHLY, CDR2 FYNNEI.

The genes are TRBV28 and TRBJ2-5, with TRBD1 as a possible D gene (5 bases). Germline V gene lookup returns CDR1 MDHEN and CDR2 SYDVKM. The CDR3 has 14 residues. Between the trimmed V and J ends, which lost 6 bases and 0 bases, there was a span of 11 bases. CDR3 region: CASSQPGYQETQYF. DNA of the CDR3: TGTGCCAGCAGCCAACCAGGGTACCAAGAGACCCAGTACTTC.

The rearrangement links TRBV5-1 to TRBJ2-1, with D possibly matching TRBD2 (6 bases). There are 14 residues in the CDR3. Germline assignment: CDR1 SGHRS and CDR2 YFSETQ. V lost 0 bases, J lost 4 bases, and 8 bases lay in between. The CDR3 here is CASSLGGGYNEQFF. The CDR3 bases are TGCGCCAGCAGCTTGGGGGGAGGATACAATGAGCAGTTCTTC.

This rearrangement joins TRBV19 to TRBJ2-7, with TRBD1 as a possible D gene (6 bases). The CDR3 has 15 residues. The germline gives CDR1 LNHDA, CDR2 SQIVND (reference sequence). Trimming cost V 7 bases and J 7 bases, with 23 bases left between them. The CDR3 DNA sequence: TGTGCCAGTACCTCCCGAGGCAGGGGAGTCGGTGAGCAGTACTTC. The encoded protein is CASTSRGRGVGEQYF.

V gene TRBV4-1 combines with J gene TRBJ2-1; 9 bases align to TRBD2. The V segment lost 1 base and the J segment 8 bases; nucleotides outside the gene matches: 9. Germline values: CDR1 MGHRA, CDR2 YSYEKL. The CDR3 runs to 16 residues. The chain's CDR3 is CASSQGYAGGVYEQFF. Here the CDR3 DNA reads TGCGCCAGCAGCCAAGGCTATGCGGGGGGGGTCTATGAGCAGTTCTTC.

This rearrangement joins TRBV29-1 to TRBJ1-1, with unresolved D. Looked up from germline, CDR1 is SQVTM and CDR2 is ANQGSEA. V was cut by 5 bases and J by 2 bases, with 15 bases left in between. This CDR3 has 14 residues. The CDR3 bases are TGCAGCGTTTCCCCGGGATTTATTAACACTGAAGCTTTCTTT. Its translation: CSVSPGFINTEAFF.

The genes are TRBV7-3 and TRBJ1-1; a weak D match, TRBD1 (5 bases). From germline, CDR1 is SGHTA and CDR2 FQGTGA. The CDR3 loop spans 16 amino acids. V lost 5 bases, J lost 0 bases, and 16 bases lay in between. The CDR3 loop is CASSLLARGMNTEAFF. Written as DNA, the CDR3 is TGTGCCAGCAGCCTCCTAGCGAGGGGAATGAACACTGAAGCTTTCTTT.

The chain carries TRBV6-1 and TRBJ2-5, with 11 bases lining up with TRBD2. J gave up 5 bases and V 6 bases, and 2 bases lay outside the gene matches. The CDR3 extends over 13 amino acids. Germline V lookup: CDR1 MNHNS, CDR2 SASEGT. The CDR3 DNA reads as TGTGCCAGCAGCCGACTAGCGGGGGAGACCCAGTACTTC. Translation gives CASSRLAGETQYF.

This chain links TRBV27 with TRBJ2-7; possibly TRBD2 for D (5 bases). Trimming cost V 5 bases and J 1 base, with 12 bases left between them. This CDR3 comprises 14 residues. Germline V gene sequence: CDR1 MNHEY, CDR2 SMNVEV (reference sequence). The CDR3 loop is CASSRVRGSYEQYF. The CDR3 nucleotides are TGTGCCAGCAGTCGCGTCCGGGGTTCCTACGAGCAGTACTTC.

Of note for this clone: At one of its ends the junction is not consistent with the germline gene, which may arise from a read error. The V call is TRBV4-1, the J call TRBJ2-5; D unclear. Germline CDR1 reads MGHRA; CDR2 reads YSYEKL. The CDR3 loop spans 14 amino acids. The CDR3 DNA reads TGCGCCAGCAGACAAGGGCTCAGCGATGAGACCCAGTACTTC. Amino acid sequence: CASRQGLSDETQYF.

This chain uses TRBV19 with TRBJ1-2, with D uncertain. V shed 1 base and J shed 4 bases, with 10 bases lying between them. This CDR3 region has 14 residues. Germline V gene lookup returns CDR1 LNHDA and CDR2 SQIVND (reference sequence). The CDR3 region is CASSIVPETYGYTF. Written as DNA, the CDR3 is TGTGCCAGTAGTATAGTGCCAGAAACCTATGGCTACACCTTC.

The rearrangement links TRBV9 to TRBJ2-5; tentative D call: TRBD2 (6 bases). Germline V gene lookup returns CDR1 SGDLS and CDR2 YYNGEE. The CDR3 consists of 15 residues. Between the trimmed V and J ends, which lost 1 base and 5 bases, there was a span of 15 bases. The CDR3, as DNA: TGTGCCAGCAGCGTAAGCGGCGGGGAACGGGAGACCCAGTACTTC. It is translated as CASSVSGGERETQYF.

The rearrangement joins TRBV5-1 to TRBJ2-7; 8 bases agree with TRBD2. V shed 2 bases, J shed 2 bases, and the junction held 3 bases outside the gene matches. Germline values: CDR1 SGHRS, CDR2 YFSETQ. The CDR3 totals 14 residues. The CDR3: CASSFRGGTYEQYF. CDR3 coding DNA: TGCGCCAGCAGCTTTCGGGGGGGAACCTACGAGCAGTACTTC.

The V and J genes are TRBV18 and TRBJ2-6, with D hard to call. Germline V lookup: CDR1 KGHSH, CDR2 LQKENI. This CDR3 has 15 residues. With 3 bases removed from V and 4 bases from J, the gap between germline ends came to 10 bases. The CDR3 coding sequence is TGTGCCAGCTCACCGCCACGGTCGGGGGCCAACGTCCTGACTTTC. Its translation is CASSPPRSGANVLTF.

V is TRBV5-4 and J is TRBJ2-3; 8 bases are a match to TRBD2. Losses at the gene ends were 5 bases for V and 2 bases for J; bases not matched to a gene: 7. The CDR3 extends over 15 amino acids. CDR1 and CDR2 from the germline V gene are SGHNT and YYREEE (reference sequence). The CDR3 loop is CASSQSGSPTDTQYF. Here the CDR3 DNA reads TGTGCCAGCAGTCAAAGCGGGAGTCCCACAGATACGCAGTATTTT.

This chain uses TRBV11-2 with TRBJ2-1; D is uncertain. CDR1 and CDR2 from the germline V gene are SGHAT and FQNNGV. The CDR3 extends over 13 amino acids. Trimming pared 0 bases from V and 9 bases from J, leaving 9 bases between. The CDR3 here is CASSLDIVREQFF. DNA of the CDR3: TGTGCCAGCAGCTTAGATATTGTGCGTGAGCAGTTCTTC.

The rearrangement joins TRBV6-6 to TRBJ2-5; D ambiguous. CDR3 length equals 15 residues. Germline CDR1 and CDR2: MNHNY and SVGAGI (reference sequence). The germline V and J ends were trimmed by 2 bases and 4 bases, with 14 bases remaining between them. This chain's CDR3 is CASSYANSLGETQYF. The CDR3, as DNA: TGTGCCAGCAGTTACGCCAACAGTTTAGGAGAGACCCAGTACTTC.

J is TRBJ1-1 and V is TRBV4-1; no firm D call. Germline V gives CDR1 MGHRA, CDR2 YSYEKL. Trimming took off 0 bases at V and 0 bases at J, with 8 bases between the two ends. This CDR3 comprises 15 residues. The DNA for the CDR3 is TGCGCCAGCAGCCAAGAACCGGAGATGAACACTGAAGCTTTCTTT. Amino acids: CASSQEPEMNTEAFF.

The chain links TRBV2 to TRBJ2-5; 7 nucleotides align to TRBD2. Trimming at V came to 3 bases and at J to 2 bases, leaving 6 bases not matched to a gene. The CDR3 is made up of 15 amino acids. Germline V CDR1 and CDR2: SNHLY, FYNNEI. CDR3 nucleotide sequence: TGTGCCAGCAGTGATGGGGGAGGGAGGCAAGAGACCCAGTACTTC. Encoded protein: CASSDGGGRQETQYF.

V gene TRBV7-9 combines with J gene TRBJ2-3; the match to TRBD2 covers 8 bases. Per the germline V gene, CDR1 is SEHNR and CDR2 is FQNEAQ (reference sequence). The CDR3 has 18 residues. The V and J ends lost 4 bases and 4 bases, in that order; junction bases with no gene match: 16. Here the CDR3 reads CASSSTEIDGGGADTQYF. The CDR3 nucleotides read TGTGCCAGCAGCTCAACAGAGATCGACGGGGGGGGCGCAGATACGCAGTATTTT.

The sample holds a few counts of this clone. CDR3 sequence reads: CASSFTDRARYTF. In DNA form, the CDR3 reads TGTGCCAGCAGCTTCACAGACAGGGCTCGCTACACCTTC. J is TRBJ1-2 and V is TRBV7-2; 7 bases align to TRBD1. Per germline, CDR1 SGHTA and CDR2 FQGNSA. The ends lost 3 bases at V and 9 bases at J; junction bases unmatched: 7. The CDR3 covers 13 residues.

This chain connects TRBV5-1 to TRBJ1-4, with TRBD1 matching 8 bases. The germline gives CDR1 SGHRS, CDR2 YFSETQ. After removal of 3 bases from V and 3 bases from J, the junction contained 4 bases not matched to a gene. The CDR3 is 15 amino acids. In nucleotides, the CDR3 is TGCGCCAGCAGCTCGGGGACAGGCCCTAATGAAAAACTGTTTTTT. This encodes CASSSGTGPNEKLFF.